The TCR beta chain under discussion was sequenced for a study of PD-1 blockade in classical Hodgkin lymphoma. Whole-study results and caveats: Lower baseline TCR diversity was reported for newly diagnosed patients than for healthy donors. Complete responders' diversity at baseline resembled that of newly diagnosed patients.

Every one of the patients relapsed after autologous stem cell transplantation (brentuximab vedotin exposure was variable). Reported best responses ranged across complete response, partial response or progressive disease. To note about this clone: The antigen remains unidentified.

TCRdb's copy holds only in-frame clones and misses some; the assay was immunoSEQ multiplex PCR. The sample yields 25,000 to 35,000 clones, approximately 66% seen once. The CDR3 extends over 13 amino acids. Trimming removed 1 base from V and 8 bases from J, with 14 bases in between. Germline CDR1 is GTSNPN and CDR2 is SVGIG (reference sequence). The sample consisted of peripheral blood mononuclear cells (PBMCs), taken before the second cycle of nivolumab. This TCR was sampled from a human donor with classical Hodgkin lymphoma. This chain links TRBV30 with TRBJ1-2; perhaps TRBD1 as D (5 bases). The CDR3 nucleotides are TGTGCCTGGAGTGCCCCCCAGGGCCAAGGCTACACCTTC. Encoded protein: CAWSAPQGQGYTF.